The text below deals with one TCR beta chain. This clone showed up many times. The antigen it binds to is not known. Because the receptor is murine, the gene names and germline sequences shown are mouse ones. The missing CDR3 end, 4 residues past where the read stops, is filled in from the germline J gene. For this chain, trimming is 5 bases at the V end and 4 bases at the J end, and the number of junction bases without a gene match is 7. From the cysteine through the phenylalanine, the CDR3 covers 15 amino acids. The CDR3 was read in part: 33 bases, with the frame set at base 1. Via the germline V gene, CDR1 is NNHDY and CDR2 SYVADS. These data come from a study of CD8+ T cells in alopecia areata (dated by TCRdb to the late 2010s). About the study as a whole: Female C3H/HeJ recipients, about 7-10 weeks old, were grafted with skin from C3H/HeJ donors with spontaneous alopecia (roughly 6-13 months old). The RNA source kit depended on sample type: the PAXgene miRNA kit for fixed scalp, the miRNeasy kit for PBMCs, and the RNeasy kit for mouse skin. TCRbeta CDR3 regions were amplified by immunoSEQ multiplex PCR with 35 Vbeta forward and 13 Jbeta reverse primers. The study used high-throughput TCRbeta sequencing to examine T cell clonal expansion in alopecia areata, in both the C3H/HeJ mouse model and human patients. Scalp clonality was compared among normal scalp (n=4), patchy alopecia areata scalp (n=8), and alopecia totalis/universalis scalp (n=8). On the human side, TCRbeta sequencing was run on scalp tissue and on sorted CD4+ and CD8+ peripheral blood T cells from healthy controls and from alopecia areata patients with either patchy or totalis/universalis disease.

The library was generated by the immunoSEQ multiplex PCR assay. RNA was extracted from all samples and reverse transcribed into cDNA as template for TCR sequencing. SuperScript III was used for first-strand cDNA synthesis, primed with a 2:1 mix of oligo-dT and random hexamers. A synthetic immune receptor repertoire was used to gauge amplification bias, and whatever bias remained was removed computationally. Sequencing of the libraries was done on Illumina HiSeq using 60 bp reads that spanned the CDR3 and were read from J toward V. On the authors' methods: Raw reads were preprocessed to remove errors, and CDR3 was defined according to IMGT conventions as the region from the conserved cysteine to phenylalanine. Clonality was calculated as 1 minus Shannon entropy normalized by log2 of the number of productive unique TCRs. CD4 or CD8 identity of scalp clones was inferred by cross-referencing scalp TCRbeta sequences with sorted blood CD4 and CD8 repertoires. This immuneACCESS table, as held by TCRdb, lists in-frame sequences with V and J called but not all clones. Of the missing ones, under half trace to an unresolved V gene in checked studies; the others have no known cause. The V and J calls and clone size come from that table; D and trimming were worked out from the DNA. The table gives over 100,000 clones for this sample, with none occurring only once. Around 20% of the sample is taken by the ten largest.

The paper as a whole reports these results and caveats: Scalp TCR repertoire analysis is complicated because resident alphabeta T cells in normal human skin are also sequenced, whereas mouse skin is dominated by gammadelta T cells. Compared with normal scalp, lesional scalp, particularly in alopecia totalis/universalis, had higher clonality and more expanded CD8+ clones, which suggests antigenic drive. Shared TCR sequences between patients were less evident than in mice, which may be partly attributable to HLA diversity in the patient population.

The TCR originated in a C3H/HeJ mouse with alopecia areata. The haplotype of this strain at the MHC is H2-k. The chain employs TRBV13-3 and TRBJ2-1; 9 middle bases align to TRBD1. Sequencing was carried out using lesional skin. The CDR3 region has the sequence CASSPDRGGYAEQFF. CDR3 DNA, as far as it was read: TGTGCCAGCAGCCCGGACAGGGGAGGGTATGCT.